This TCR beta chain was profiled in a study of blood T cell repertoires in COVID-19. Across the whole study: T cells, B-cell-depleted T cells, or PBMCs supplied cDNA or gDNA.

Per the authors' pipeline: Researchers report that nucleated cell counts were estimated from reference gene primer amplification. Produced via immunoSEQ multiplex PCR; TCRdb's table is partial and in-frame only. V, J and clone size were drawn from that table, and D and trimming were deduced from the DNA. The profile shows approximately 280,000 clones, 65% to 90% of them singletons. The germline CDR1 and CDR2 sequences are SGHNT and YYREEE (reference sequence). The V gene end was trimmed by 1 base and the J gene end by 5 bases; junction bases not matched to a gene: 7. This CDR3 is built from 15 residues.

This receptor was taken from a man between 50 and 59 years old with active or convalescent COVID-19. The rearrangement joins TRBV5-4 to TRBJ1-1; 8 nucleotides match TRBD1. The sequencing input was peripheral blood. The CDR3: CASSLLVTGGTEAFF. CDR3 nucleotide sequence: TGTGCCAGCAGCTTGCTAGTCACAGGGGGGACTGAAGCTTTCTTT.